This TCR beta chain was profiled in a study of identical twins. The study, taken as a whole, reports: Monozygotic twin pairs showed more out-of-frame TCR alpha sharing than models estimated. Insertions ran lower in abundant cord blood beta clonotypes, though not in memory repertoires.

The J segment lost 6 bases and the V segment lost 5 bases, leaving 11 bases of the junction unmatched. The CDR3 is 18 amino acids. Germline values: CDR1 SGHTA, CDR2 FQGTGA. This clonotype was seen a few times. The antigen remains unidentified. Template switching (which added a universal primer site) was used, and cDNA carried unique molecular identifiers. Via MiXCR, TCRdb re-called the 5' RACE reads, giving one row per CDR3 protein. The sample yields about 250,000 distinct CDR3 sequences, 7.5% seen once. In addition, the sample was reused for a study of yellow fever vaccine responses in identical twins.

Material for sequencing was CD8+ T cells sorted from blood. The V gene is TRBV7-3, the J gene TRBJ2-2; 14 positions agree with TRBD2. The receptor's source is a woman aged 18 to 35 in good health. CDR3 DNA: TGTGCCAGCAGCCCCGGACTAGCGGGAGGAAGTAGCGCCGGGGAGCTGTTTTTT. As protein: CASSPGLAGGSSAGELFF.